One and the same sample provided the 8 T cell receptor beta chains below, sequenced in a study of technical replicates of blood from a few donors. Using immunoSEQ multiplex PCR, the repertoire was profiled, and TCRdb retains in-frame clones only, with some absent. The sample lists about 60,000 clones, more than 85% occurring once. The sequencing input was PBMCs. The receptors were gathered from a human donor in good health. Some clones in this sample may be carry-over from other donors' samples.

The chain recombines TRBV29-1 with TRBJ2-5; 14 nucleotides align to TRBD2. The CDR3 extends over 17 amino acids. Germline values: CDR1 SQVTM, CDR2 ANQGSEA. V lost 4 bases and J lost 0; bases outside the gene matches: 7. CDR3 amino acids: CSVAGLAGASYQETQYF. CDR3 nucleotide sequence: TGCAGCGTTGCGGGACTAGCGGGGGCCTCGTACCAAGAGACCCAGTACTTC.

The chain recombines TRBV5-1 with TRBJ2-5, with D maybe TRBD1 (5 bases). V was shortened by 0 bases and J by 3 bases, with 9 bases between the two germline ends. The CDR3 is made up of 14 amino acids. CDR1 is SGHRS and CDR2 is YFSETQ in the germline V gene. CDR3 sequence reads: CASSLGGPKETQYF. CDR3 bases: TGCGCCAGCAGCTTGGGGGGCCCGAAAGAGACCCAGTACTTC.

V gene TRBV19 combines with J gene TRBJ1-2; 7 bases line up with TRBD1. J lost 2 bases, V lost 5 bases, and 5 bases had no gene match. The CDR3 is 14 amino acids. Looked up from germline, CDR1 is LNHDA and CDR2 is SQIVND (reference sequence). The CDR3 reads CASSLQGSNYGYTF. In DNA, the CDR3 is TGTGCCAGTAGTTTACAGGGGTCGAACTATGGCTACACCTTC.

This clone is a singleton in its sample. This chain links TRBV28 with TRBJ1-5, with D possibly TRBD1 on 6 matching bases. V was clipped by 5 bases and J by 0 bases, with 17 bases between them. The germline V gene encodes CDR1 MDHEN and CDR2 SYDVKM. This CDR3 has 17 residues. CDR3 in DNA: TGTGCCAGCAGTCGTACCAGGGGCCTAAATAGCAATCAGCCCCAGCATTTT. It yields the protein CASSRTRGLNSNQPQHF. Using reference TRBV28 and TRBJ1-5 for the parts outside the CDR3, the full variable domain is DVKVTQSSRYLVKRTGEKVFLECVQDMDHENMFWYRQDPGLGLRLIYFSYDVKMKEKGDIPEGYSVSREKKERFSLILESASTNQTSMYLCASSRTRGLNSNQPQHFGDGTRLSIL.

This rearrangement joins TRBV5-1 to TRBJ2-3; tentative D call: TRBD2 (6 bases). Germline-derived CDR1 and CDR2 are SGHRS and YFSETQ. V was trimmed by 5 bases and J by 3 bases, leaving 16 bases between them. The CDR3 length is 15 residues. The CDR3 region is CASRLVVAETDTQYF. CDR3 coding DNA: TGCGCCAGCAGACTGGTGGTAGCGGAAACAGATACGCAGTATTTT.

This clone came up once. Here the CDR3 DNA reads TGTGCCAGCAGTTCAGGGGTTGTTGCCAAAAACATTCAGTACTTC. Residues: CASSSGVVAKNIQYF. The genes are TRBV6-5 and TRBJ2-4, with a weak D call TRBD1 (6 bases). The CDR3 sequence is 15 residues long. Trimming took off 4 bases at V and 1 base at J, with 11 bases between the two ends. The germline gives CDR1 MNHEY, CDR2 SVGAGI.

The gene calls are TRBV7-2 and TRBJ2-7, with 13 bases matching TRBD2. Trimming removed 0 bases from V and 1 base from J; junction bases left unmatched: 3. The CDR3 extends over 17 amino acids. CDR1 is SGHTA, CDR2 FQGNSA, per germline. In DNA form, the CDR3 reads TGTGCCAGCAGCTTAGCGCGACTAGCGGGGGGATCCTACGAGCAGTACTTC. Amino acids: CASSLARLAGGSYEQYF.

J is TRBJ2-3 and V is TRBV4-3; the D gene is possibly TRBD2 (5 bases). V gave up 0 bases and J gave up 0 bases, with 7 bases separating them. Germline V gives CDR1 LGHNA, CDR2 YSLEER. The CDR3 consists of 15 residues. Here the CDR3 DNA reads TGCGCCAGCAGCCAAGAAGCGGCCAGCACAGATACGCAGTATTTT. Translated, it gives CASSQEAASTDTQYF.